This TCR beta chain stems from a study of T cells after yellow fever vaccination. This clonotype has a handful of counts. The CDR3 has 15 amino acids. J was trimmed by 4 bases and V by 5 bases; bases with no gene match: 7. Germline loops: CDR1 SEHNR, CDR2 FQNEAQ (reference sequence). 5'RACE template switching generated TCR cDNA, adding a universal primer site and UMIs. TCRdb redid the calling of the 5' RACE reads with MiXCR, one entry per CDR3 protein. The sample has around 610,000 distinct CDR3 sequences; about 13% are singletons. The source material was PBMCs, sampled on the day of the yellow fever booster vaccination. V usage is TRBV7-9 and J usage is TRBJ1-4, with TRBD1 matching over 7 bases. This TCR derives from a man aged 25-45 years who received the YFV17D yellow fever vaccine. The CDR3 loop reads CASSALGQRNEKLFF. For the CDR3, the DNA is TGTGCCAGCAGCGCGTTGGGACAGCGTAATGAAAAACTGTTTTTT. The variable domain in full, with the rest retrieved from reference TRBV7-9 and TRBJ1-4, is DTGVSQNPRHKITKRGQNVTFRCDPISEHNRLYWYRQTLGQGPEFLTYFQNEAQLEKSRLLSDRFSAERPKGSFSTLEIQRTEQGDSAMYLCASSALGQRNEKLFFGSGTQLSVL.